This T cell receptor beta chain stems from a study of Tregs in tolerant kidney transplant recipients. Measured with immunoSEQ multiplex PCR; TCRdb has only the in-frame clones, and not every one. The sample has more than 75,000 clones, 90% to 95% seen once. The sequence derives from a human donor who received a combined kidney and bone marrow transplant. Sequencing used CD4+ T cells from blood, obtained before the transplant.

In DNA, the CDR3 is TGTGCCGCAGGGCGGGGAGATGAGACCCAGTACTTC. This sequence encodes CAAGRGDETQYF. The chain combines TRBV6-5 with TRBJ2-5; D possibly corresponds to TRBD2 (6 bases). The CDR3 extends over 12 amino acids. Germline-derived CDR1 and CDR2 are MNHEY and SVGAGI. Trimming shortened V by 11 bases and J by 5 bases, and 15 bases separated the two germline ends.